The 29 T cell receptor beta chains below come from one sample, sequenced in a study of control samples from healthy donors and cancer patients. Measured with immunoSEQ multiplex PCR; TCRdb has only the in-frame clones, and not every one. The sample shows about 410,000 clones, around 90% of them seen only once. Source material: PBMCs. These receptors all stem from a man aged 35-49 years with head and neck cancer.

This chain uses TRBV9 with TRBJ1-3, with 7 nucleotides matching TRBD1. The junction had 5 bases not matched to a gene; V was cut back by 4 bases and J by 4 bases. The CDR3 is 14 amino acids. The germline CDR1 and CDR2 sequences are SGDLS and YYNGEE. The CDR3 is CASSPGTEGNTIYF. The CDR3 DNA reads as TGTGCCAGCAGCCCCGGGACAGAGGGAAACACCATATATTTT.

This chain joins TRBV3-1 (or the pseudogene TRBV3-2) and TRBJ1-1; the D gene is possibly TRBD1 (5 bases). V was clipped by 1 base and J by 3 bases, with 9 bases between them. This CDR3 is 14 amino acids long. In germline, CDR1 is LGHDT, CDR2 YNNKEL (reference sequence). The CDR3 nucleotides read TGTGCCAGCAGCCAAGGTGGGGGACACACTGAAGCTTTCTTT. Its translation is CASSQGGGHTEAFF.

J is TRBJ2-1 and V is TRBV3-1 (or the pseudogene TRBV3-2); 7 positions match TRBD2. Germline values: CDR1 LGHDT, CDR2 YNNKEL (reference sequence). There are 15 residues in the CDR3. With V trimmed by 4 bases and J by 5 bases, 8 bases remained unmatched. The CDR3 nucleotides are TGTGCCAGCAGCCCCCGGGTAGCGGGCCACAATGAGCAGTTCTTC. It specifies CASSPRVAGHNEQFF.

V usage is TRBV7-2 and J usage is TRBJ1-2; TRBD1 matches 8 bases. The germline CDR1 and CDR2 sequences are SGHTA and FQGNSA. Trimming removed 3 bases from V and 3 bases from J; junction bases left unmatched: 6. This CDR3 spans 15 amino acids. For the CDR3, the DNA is TGTGCCAGCAGCTTGAAGACAGGGGTCGACTATGGCTACACCTTC. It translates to CASSLKTGVDYGYTF.

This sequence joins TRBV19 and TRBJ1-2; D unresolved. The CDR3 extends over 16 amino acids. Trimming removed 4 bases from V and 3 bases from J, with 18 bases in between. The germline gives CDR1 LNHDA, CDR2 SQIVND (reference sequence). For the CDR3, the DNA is TGTGCCAGTAGTAAGCGGACGTCCGAAACTCACTATGGCTACACCTTC. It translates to CASSKRTSETHYGYTF.

The CDR3 reads CATSDLDHNEQFF. The CDR3 DNA is TGTGCCACCAGTGACCTTGACCACAATGAGCAGTTCTTC. The chain carries TRBV24-1 and TRBJ2-1; no clear D. The CDR3 loop spans 13 amino acids. V lost 4 bases and J lost 5, with 8 bases in between. The germline gives CDR1 KGHDR, CDR2 SFDVKD.

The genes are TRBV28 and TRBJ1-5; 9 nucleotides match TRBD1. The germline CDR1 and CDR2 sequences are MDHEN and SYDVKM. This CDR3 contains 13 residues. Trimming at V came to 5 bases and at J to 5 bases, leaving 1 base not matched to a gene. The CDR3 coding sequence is TGTGCCAGCAGTCGGACAGGGGATCAGCCCCAGCATTTT. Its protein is CASSRTGDQPQHF.

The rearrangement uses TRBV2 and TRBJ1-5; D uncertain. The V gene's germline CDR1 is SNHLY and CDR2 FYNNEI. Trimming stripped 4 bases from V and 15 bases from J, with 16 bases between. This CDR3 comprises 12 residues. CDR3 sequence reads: CASSGLGYSRHF. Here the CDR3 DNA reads TGTGCCAGCAGTGGGTTAGGGTATAGTCGGCATTTT.

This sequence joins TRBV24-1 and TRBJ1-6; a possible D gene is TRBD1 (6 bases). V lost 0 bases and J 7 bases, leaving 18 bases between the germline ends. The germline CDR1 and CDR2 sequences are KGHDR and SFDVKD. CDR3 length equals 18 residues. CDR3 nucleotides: TGTGCCACCAGTGATTTGGGCGGACAGACCCGCCGAAATTCACCCCTCCACTTT. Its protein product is CATSDLGGQTRRNSPLHF.

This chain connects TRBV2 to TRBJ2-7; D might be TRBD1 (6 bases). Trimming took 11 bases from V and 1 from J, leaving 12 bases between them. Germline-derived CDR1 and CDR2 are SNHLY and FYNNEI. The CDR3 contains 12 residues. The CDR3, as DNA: TGTGCCGGCGTCGACAGGTCCTACGAGCAGTACTTC. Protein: CAGVDRSYEQYF. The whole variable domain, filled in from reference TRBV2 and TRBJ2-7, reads EPEVTQTPSHQVTQMGQEVILRCVPISNHLYFYWYRQILGQKVEFLVSFYNNEISEKSEIFDDQFSVERPDGSNFTLKIRSTKLEDSAMYFCAGVDRSYEQYFGPGTRLTVT.

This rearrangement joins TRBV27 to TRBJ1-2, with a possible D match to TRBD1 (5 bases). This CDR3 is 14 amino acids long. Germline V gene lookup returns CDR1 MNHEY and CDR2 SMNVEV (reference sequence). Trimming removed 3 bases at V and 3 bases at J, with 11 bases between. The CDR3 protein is CASSFGGTDYGYTF. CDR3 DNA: TGTGCCAGCAGTTTCGGGGGAACAGACTATGGCTACACCTTC.

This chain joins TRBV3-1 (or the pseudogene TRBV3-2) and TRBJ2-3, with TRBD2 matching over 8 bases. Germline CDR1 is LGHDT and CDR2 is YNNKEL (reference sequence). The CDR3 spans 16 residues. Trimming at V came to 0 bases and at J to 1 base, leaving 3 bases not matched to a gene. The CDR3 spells CASSQERGDRTDTQYF. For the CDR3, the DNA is TGTGCCAGCAGCCAAGAGCGGGGGGACCGCACAGATACGCAGTATTTT.

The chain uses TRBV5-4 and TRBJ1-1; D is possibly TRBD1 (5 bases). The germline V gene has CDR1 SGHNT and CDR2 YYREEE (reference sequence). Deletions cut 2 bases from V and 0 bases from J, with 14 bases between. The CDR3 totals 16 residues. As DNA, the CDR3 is TGTGCCAGCAGCTTAGGAACAGGCGCCATGAACACTGAAGCTTTCTTT. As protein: CASSLGTGAMNTEAFF.

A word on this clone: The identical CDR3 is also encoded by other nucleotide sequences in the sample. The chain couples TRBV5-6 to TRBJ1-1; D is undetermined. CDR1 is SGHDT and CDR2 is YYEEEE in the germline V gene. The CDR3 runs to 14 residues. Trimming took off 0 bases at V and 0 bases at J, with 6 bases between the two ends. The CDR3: CASSLGRLNTEAFF. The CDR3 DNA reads TGTGCCAGCAGCTTGGGCCGTTTGAACACTGAAGCTTTCTTT.

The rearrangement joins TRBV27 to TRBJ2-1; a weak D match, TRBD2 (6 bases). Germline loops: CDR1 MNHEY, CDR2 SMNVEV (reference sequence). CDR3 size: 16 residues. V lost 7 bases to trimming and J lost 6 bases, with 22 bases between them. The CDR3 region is CASIPLGRDKPNEQFF. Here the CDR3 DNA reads TGTGCCAGCATCCCCTTGGGGCGGGATAAACCCAATGAGCAGTTCTTC.

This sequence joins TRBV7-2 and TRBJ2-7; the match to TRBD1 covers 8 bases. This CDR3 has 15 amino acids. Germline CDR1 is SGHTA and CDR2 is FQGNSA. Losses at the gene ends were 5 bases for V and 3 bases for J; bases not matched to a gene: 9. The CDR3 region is CASSPRTGMHYEQYF. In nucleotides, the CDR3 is TGTGCCAGCAGCCCCAGGACAGGGATGCACTACGAGCAGTACTTC.

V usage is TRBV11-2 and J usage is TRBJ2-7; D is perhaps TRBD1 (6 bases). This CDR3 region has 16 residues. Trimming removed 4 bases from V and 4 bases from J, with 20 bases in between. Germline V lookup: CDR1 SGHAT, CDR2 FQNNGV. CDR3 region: CASSSVRTGHYYEQYF. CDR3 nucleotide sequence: TGTGCCAGCAGCTCCGTCCGAACGGGACACTATTACGAGCAGTACTTC.

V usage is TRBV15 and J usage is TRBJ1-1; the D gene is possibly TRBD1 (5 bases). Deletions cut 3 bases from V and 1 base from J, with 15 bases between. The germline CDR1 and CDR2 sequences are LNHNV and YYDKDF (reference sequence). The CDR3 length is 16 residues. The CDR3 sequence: CATSSRDSGRNTEAFF. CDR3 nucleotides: TGTGCCACCAGCAGCCGGGACTCCGGTAGGAACACTGAAGCTTTCTTT. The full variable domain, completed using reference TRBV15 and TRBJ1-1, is DAMVIQNPRYQVTQFGKPVTLSCSQTLNHNVMYWYQQKSSQAPKLLFHYYDKDFNNEADTPDNFQSRRPNTSFCFLDIRSPGLGDTAMYLCATSSRDSGRNTEAFFGQGTRLTVV.

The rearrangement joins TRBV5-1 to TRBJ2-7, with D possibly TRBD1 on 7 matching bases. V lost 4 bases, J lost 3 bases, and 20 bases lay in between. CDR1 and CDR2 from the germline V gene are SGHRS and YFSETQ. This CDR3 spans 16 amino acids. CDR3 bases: TGCGCCAGCAGCGGAGGGTGGGGACAGACTTACTACGAGCAGTACTTC. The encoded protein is CASSGGWGQTYYEQYF.

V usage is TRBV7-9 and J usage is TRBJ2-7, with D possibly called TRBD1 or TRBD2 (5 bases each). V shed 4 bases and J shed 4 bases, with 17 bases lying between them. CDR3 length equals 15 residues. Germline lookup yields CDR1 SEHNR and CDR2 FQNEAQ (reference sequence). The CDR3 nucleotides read TGTGCCAGCAGCTCTCAGACAGTACTAGGATACGAGCAGTACTTC. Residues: CASSSQTVLGYEQYF.

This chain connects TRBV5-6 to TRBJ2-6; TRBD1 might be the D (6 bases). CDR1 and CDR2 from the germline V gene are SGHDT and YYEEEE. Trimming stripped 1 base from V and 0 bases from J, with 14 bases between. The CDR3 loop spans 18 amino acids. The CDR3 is CASSLLGHRSSGANVLTF. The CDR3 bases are TGTGCCAGCAGCTTGTTGGGACACCGAAGCTCTGGGGCCAACGTCCTGACTTTC. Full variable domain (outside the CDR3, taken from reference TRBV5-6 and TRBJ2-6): DAGVTQSPTHLIKTRGQQVTLRCSPKSGHDTVSWYQQALGQGPQFIFQYYEEEERQRGNFPDRFSGHQFPNYSSELNVNALLLGDSALYLCASSLLGHRSSGANVLTFGAGSRLTVL.

The CDR3 region is CSVEDRADGYTF. CDR3 nucleotides: TGCAGCGTAGAGGACAGGGCCGATGGCTACACCTTC. The rearrangement joins TRBV29-1 to TRBJ1-2; 8 positions agree with TRBD1. CDR3 length equals 12 residues. V was pared by 6 bases and J by 6 bases, with 6 bases of the junction left unmatched. Germline loops: CDR1 SQVTM, CDR2 ANQGSEA.

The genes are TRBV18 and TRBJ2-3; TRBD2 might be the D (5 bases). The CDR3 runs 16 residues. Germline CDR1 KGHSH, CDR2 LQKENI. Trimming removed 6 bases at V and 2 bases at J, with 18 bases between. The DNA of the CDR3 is TGTGCCAGCTCCCCCCCTAAGAGGGCGGTCACAGATACGCAGTATTTT. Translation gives CASSPPKRAVTDTQYF.

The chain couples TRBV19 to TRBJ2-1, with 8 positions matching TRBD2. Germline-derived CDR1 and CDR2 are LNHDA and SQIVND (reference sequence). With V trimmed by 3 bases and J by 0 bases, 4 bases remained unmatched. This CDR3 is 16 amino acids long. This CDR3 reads CASSMGLGGSYNEQFF. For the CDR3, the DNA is TGTGCCAGTAGTATGGGACTAGGGGGCTCCTACAATGAGCAGTTCTTC.

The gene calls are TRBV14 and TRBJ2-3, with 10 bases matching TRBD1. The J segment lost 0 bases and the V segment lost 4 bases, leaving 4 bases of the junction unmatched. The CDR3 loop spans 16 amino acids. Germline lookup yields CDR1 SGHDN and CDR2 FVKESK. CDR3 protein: CASSPTGGSSTDTQYF. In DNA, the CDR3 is TGTGCCAGCAGCCCGACAGGGGGCTCAAGCACAGATACGCAGTATTTT. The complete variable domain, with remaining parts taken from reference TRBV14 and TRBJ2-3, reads EAGVTQFPSHSVIEKGQTVTLRCDPISGHDNLYWYRRVMGKEIKFLLHFVKESKQDESGMPNNRFLAERTGGTYSTLKVQPAELEDSGVYFCASSPTGGSSTDTQYFGPGTRLTVL.

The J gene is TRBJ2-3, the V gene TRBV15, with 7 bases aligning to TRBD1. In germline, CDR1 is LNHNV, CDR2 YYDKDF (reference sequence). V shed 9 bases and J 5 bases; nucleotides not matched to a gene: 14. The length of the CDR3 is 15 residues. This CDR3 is CATLARDRVQDTQYF. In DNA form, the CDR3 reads TGTGCCACTCTGGCCCGCGACAGGGTCCAAGATACGCAGTATTTT. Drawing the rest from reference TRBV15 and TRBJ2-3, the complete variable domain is DAMVIQNPRYQVTQFGKPVTLSCSQTLNHNVMYWYQQKSSQAPKLLFHYYDKDFNNEADTPDNFQSRRPNTSFCFLDIRSPGLGDTAMYLCATLARDRVQDTQYFGPGTRLTVL.

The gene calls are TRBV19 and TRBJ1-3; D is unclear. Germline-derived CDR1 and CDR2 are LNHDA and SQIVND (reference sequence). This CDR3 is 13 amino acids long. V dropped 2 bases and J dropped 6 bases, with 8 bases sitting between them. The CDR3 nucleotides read TGTGCCAGTAGTATAAGTGACAAAAACACCATATATTTT. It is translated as CASSISDKNTIYF.

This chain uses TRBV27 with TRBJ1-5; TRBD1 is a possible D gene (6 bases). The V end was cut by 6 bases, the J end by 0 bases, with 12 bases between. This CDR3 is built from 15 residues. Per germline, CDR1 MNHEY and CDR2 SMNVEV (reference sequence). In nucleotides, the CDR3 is TGTGCCAGCAGATTGGGGGCCTATAGCAATCAGCCCCAGCATTTT. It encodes CASRLGAYSNQPQHF.

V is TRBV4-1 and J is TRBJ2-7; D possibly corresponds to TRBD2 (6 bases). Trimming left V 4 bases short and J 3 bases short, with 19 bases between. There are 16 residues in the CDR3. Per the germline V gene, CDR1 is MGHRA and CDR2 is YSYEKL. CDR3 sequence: CASSPWGVSSGYEQYF. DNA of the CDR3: TGCGCCAGCAGCCCCTGGGGCGTGAGTAGCGGCTACGAGCAGTACTTC.